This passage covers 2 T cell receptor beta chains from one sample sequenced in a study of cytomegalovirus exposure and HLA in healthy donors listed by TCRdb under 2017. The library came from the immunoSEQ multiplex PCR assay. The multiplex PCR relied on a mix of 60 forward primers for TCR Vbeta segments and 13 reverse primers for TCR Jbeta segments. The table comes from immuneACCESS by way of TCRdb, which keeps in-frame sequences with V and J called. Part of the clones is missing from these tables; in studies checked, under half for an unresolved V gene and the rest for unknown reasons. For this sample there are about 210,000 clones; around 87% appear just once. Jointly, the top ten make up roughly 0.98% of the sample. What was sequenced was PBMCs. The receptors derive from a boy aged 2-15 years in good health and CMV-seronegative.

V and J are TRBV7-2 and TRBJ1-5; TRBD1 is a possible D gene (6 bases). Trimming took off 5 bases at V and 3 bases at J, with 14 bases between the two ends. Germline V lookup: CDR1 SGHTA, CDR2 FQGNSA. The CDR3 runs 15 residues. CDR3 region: CASSPGGPANQPQHF. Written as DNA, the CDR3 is TGTGCCAGCAGCCCGGGGGGGCCCGCCAATCAGCCCCAGCATTTT.

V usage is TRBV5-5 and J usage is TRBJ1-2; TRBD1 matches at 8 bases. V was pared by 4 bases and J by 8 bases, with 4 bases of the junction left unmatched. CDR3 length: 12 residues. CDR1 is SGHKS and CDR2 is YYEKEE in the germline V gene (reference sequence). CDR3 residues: CASSVDRGGYTF. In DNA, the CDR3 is TGTGCCAGCAGCGTCGACAGGGGCGGCTACACCTTC.